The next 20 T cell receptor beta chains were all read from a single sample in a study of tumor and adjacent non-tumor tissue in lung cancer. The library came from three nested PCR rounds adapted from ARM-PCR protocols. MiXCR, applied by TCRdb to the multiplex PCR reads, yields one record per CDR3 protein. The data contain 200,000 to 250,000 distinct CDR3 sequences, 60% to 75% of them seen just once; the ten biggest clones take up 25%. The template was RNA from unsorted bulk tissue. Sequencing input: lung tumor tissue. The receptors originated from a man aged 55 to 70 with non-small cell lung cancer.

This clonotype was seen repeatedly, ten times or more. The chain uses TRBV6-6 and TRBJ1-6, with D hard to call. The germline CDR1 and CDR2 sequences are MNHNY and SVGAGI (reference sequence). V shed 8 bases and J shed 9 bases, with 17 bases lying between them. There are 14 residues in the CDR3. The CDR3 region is CASGPLEEFSPLHF. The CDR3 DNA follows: TGTGCCAGCGGACCGTTGGAGGAATTTTCACCCCTCCACTTT.

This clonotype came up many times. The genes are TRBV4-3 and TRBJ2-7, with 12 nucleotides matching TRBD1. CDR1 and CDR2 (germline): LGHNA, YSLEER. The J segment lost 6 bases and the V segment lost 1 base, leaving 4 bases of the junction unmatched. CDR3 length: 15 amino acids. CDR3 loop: CASSQGGTGGLEQYF. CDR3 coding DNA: TGCGCCAGCAGCCAAGGCGGGACAGGGGGCCTCGAGCAGTACTTC.

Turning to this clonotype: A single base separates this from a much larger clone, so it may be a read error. Here the CDR3 DNA reads TGCAGCGCCTTCGGGCCCCCCGATGAGCAGTTCTTC. Its translation is CSAFGPPDEQFF. The chain recombines TRBV29-1 with TRBJ2-1; D remains unclear. Germline V gives CDR1 SQVTM, CDR2 ANQGSEA. V was trimmed by 7 bases and J by 8 bases, leaving 15 bases between them. This CDR3 has 12 residues.

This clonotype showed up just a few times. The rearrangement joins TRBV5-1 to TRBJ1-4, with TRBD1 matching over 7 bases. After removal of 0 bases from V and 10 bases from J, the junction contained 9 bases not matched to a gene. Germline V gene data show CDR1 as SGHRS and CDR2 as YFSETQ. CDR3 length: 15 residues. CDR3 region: CASSLEVTGSGKLFF. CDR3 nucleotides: TGCGCCAGCAGCTTGGAGGTGACAGGGTCGGGAAAACTGTTTTTT.

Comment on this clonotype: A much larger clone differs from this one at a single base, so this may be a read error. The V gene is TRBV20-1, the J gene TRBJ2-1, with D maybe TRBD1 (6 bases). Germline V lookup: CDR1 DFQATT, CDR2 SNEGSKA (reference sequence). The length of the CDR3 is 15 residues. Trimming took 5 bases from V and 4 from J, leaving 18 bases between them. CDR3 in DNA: TGCAGTGCTTTATCCGGGACATGGTATTACAATGAGCAGTTCTTC. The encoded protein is CSALSGTWYYNEQFF.

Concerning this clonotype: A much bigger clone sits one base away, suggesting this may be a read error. For the CDR3, the DNA is TGCAGTGCGGTGACAGGGAGAAACTATGGCCACACCTTC. Its protein product is CSAVTGRNYGHTF. V gene TRBV20-1 combines with J gene TRBJ1-2; TRBD1 matches at 7 bases. Looked up from germline, CDR1 is DFQATT and CDR2 is SNEGSKA (reference sequence). The CDR3 totals 13 residues.

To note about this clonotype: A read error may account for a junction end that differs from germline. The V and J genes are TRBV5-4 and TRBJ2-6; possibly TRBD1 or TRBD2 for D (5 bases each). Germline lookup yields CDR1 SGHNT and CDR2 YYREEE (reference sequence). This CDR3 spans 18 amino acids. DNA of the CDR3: TGTGCCAGCAGCCCTGGCGCAGGGCCTCCCTCCGGGGCCAACGTCCTGTCTTTC. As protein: CASSPGAGPPSGANVLSF. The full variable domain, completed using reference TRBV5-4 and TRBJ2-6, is ETGVTQSPTHLIKTRGQQVTLRCSSQSGHNTVSWYQQALGQGPQFIFQYYREEENGRGNFPPRFSGLQFPNYSSELNVNALELDDSALYLCASSPGAGPPSGANVLSFGAGSRLTVL.

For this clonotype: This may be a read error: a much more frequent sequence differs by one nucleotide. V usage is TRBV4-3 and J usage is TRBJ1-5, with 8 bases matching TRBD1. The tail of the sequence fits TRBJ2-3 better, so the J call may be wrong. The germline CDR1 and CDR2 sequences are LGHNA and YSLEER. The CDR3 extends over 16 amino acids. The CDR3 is CASSLTLQGENQPQYF. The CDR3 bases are TGCGCCAGCAGCCTCACGTTACAGGGGGAAAATCAGCCCCAGTATTTT.

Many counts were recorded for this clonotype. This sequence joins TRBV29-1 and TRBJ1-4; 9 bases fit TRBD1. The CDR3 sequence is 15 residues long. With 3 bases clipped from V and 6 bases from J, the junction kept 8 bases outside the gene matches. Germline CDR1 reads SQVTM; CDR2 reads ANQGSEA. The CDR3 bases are TGCAGCGTTGATGGGATCCGGGACAGGGATGAAAAACTGTTTTTT. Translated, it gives CSVDGIRDRDEKLFF.

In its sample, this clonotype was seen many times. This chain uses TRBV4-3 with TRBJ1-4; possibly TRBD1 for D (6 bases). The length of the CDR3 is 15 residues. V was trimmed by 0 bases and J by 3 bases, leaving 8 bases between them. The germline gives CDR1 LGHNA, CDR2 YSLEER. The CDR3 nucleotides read TGCGCCAGCAGCCAAGAACAGGGCTCTAATGAAAAACTGTTTTTT. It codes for CASSQEQGSNEKLFF.

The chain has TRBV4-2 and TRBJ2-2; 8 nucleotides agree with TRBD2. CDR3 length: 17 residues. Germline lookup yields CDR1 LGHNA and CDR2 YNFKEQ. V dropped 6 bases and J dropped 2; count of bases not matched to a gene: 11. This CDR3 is CASSLLGAGGNTGELFF. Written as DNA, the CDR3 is TGTGCCAGCAGTCTCCTGGGGGCGGGGGGTAACACCGGGGAGCTGTTTTTT.

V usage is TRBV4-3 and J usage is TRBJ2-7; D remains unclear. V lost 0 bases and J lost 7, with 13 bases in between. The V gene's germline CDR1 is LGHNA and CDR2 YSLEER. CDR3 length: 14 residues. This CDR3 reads CASSQDAGGWEQYF. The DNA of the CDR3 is TGCGCCAGCAGCCAAGATGCAGGTGGCTGGGAGCAGTACTTC.

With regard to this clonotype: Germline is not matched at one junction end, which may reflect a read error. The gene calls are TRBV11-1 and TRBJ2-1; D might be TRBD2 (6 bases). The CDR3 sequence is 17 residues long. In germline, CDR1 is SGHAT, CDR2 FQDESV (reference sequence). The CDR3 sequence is CASSLFRLVGGNNEQFF. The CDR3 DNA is TGCGCCAGCAGCTTATTTCGGTTAGTGGGAGGCAACAATGAGCAGTTCTTC.

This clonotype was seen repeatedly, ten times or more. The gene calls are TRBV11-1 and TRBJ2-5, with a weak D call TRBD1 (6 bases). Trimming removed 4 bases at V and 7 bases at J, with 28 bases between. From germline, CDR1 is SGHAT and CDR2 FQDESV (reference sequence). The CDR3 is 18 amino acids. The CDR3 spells CASSSGEPQTARGGTQYF. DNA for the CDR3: TGTGCCAGCAGCTCCGGGGAACCTCAGACTGCCCGAGGGGGGACCCAGTACTTC.

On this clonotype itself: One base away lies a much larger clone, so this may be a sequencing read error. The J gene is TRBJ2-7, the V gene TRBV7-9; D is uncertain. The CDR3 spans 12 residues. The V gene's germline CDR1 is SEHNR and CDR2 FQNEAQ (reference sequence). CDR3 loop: CASSLGAYEQCF. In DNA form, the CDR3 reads TGTGCCAGCAGCTTAGGAGCCTACGAGCAGTGCTTC.

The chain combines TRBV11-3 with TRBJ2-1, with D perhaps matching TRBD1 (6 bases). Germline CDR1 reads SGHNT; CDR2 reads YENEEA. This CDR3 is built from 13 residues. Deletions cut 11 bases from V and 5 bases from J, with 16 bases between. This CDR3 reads CACNRTVDNEQFF. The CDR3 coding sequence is TGTGCCTGCAACCGGACAGTCGACAATGAGCAGTTCTTC. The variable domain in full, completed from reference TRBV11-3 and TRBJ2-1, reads EAGVVQSPRYKIIEKKQPVAFWCNPISGHNTLYWYLQNLGQGPELLIRYENEEAVDDSQLPKDRFSAERLKGVDSTLKIQPAELGDSAVYLCACNRTVDNEQFFGPGTRLTVL.

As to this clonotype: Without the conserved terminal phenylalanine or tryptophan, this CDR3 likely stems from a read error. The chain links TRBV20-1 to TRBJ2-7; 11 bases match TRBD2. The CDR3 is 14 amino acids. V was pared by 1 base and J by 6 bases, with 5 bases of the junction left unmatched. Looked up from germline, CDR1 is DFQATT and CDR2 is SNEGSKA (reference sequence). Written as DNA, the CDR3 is TGCAGTGCTAGAGTAGCGGGGGGGAACCCCGAGCAGTACATC. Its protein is CSARVAGGNPEQYI.

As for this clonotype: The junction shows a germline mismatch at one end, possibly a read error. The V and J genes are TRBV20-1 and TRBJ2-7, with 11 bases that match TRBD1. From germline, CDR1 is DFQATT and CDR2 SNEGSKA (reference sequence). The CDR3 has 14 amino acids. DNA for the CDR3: TGCAGTTCTTATCCCGGGACAGGGGGGTACGAGCAATACTTC. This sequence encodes CSSYPGTGGYEQYF.

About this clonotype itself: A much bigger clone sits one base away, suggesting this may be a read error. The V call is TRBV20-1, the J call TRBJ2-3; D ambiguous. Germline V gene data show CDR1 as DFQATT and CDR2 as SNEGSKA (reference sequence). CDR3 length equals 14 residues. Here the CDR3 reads CSARAAVGTDTLYF. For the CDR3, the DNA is TGCAGTGCTAGAGCGGCGGTCGGAACAGATACGCTGTATTTT.

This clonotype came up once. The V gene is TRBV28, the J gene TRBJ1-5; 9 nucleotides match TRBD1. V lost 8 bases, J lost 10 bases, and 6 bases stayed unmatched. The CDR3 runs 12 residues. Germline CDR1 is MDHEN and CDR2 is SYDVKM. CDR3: CASRDRVEPQHF. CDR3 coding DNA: TGTGCCAGCCGGGACAGGGTCGAACCCCAGCATTTT.